These 27 T cell receptor beta chains were sequenced from one sample in a study of cytomegalovirus exposure and HLA in healthy donors. The data were produced by immunoSEQ multiplex PCR, yet TCRdb's version contains in-frame clones alone and is incomplete. Among around 200,000 clones listed, approximately 86% were seen once. Sequencing input: PBMCs. The source of these receptors is a woman aged 18-35 years in good health and CMV-seronegative.

The chain joins TRBV27 to TRBJ1-2; no clear D. With 8 bases removed from V and 6 bases from J, the gap between germline ends came to 4 bases. Per germline, CDR1 MNHEY and CDR2 SMNVEV (reference sequence). The CDR3 is 9 amino acids. The CDR3 sequence: CASVDGYTF. The CDR3 DNA reads as TGTGCCAGCGTAGATGGCTACACCTTC.

In this sample, this clone turned up once. This chain uses TRBV5-6 with TRBJ2-1; maybe TRBD2 (6 bases). V was cut by 4 bases and J by 8 bases, with 10 bases left in between. The length of the CDR3 is 12 residues. Germline CDR1 reads SGHDT; CDR2 reads YYEEEE. CDR3 protein: CASSRGGDEQFF. The CDR3 DNA reads TGTGCCAGCAGCCGAGGAGGGGATGAGCAGTTCTTC.

This chain links TRBV5-8 with TRBJ1-5; unclear D gene. V lost 4 bases, J lost 5 bases, and 13 bases lay in between. Germline CDR1 SGHTS, CDR2 YDEGEE. The CDR3 is 14 amino acids. The CDR3 region is CASSPGLEDQPQHF. The CDR3 DNA reads as TGTGCCAGCAGCCCGGGGTTGGAAGATCAGCCCCAGCATTTT. The full variable domain, in which reference TRBV5-8 and TRBJ1-5 provide the parts outside the CDR3, is EAGVTQSPTHLIKTRGQQATLRCSPISGHTSVYWYQQALGLGLQFLLWYDEGEERNRGNFPPRFSGRQFPNYSSELNVNALELEDSALYLCASSPGLEDQPQHFGDGTRLSIL.

The chain joins TRBV11-2 to TRBJ1-1; weak D call: TRBD1 (5 bases). This CDR3 is built from 15 residues. Trimming took off 2 bases at V and 0 bases at J, with 10 bases between the two ends. Looked up from germline, CDR1 is SGHAT and CDR2 is FQNNGV. CDR3 in amino acids: CASSLTDSLNTEAFF. DNA for the CDR3: TGTGCCAGCAGCTTAACCGACAGCTTGAACACTGAAGCTTTCTTT.

The chain employs TRBV5-8 and TRBJ1-1; perhaps TRBD1 as D (5 bases). The V end lost 0 bases, the J end lost 5 bases, and 14 bases lay between the germline ends. Germline lookup yields CDR1 SGHTS and CDR2 YDEGEE. The CDR3 covers 15 residues. DNA for the CDR3: TGTGCCAGCAGCTTGGTTGCTCAGGGACTAACTGAAGCTTTCTTT. Its translation: CASSLVAQGLTEAFF. The full variable domain, with the rest looked up from reference TRBV5-8 and TRBJ1-1, is EAGVTQSPTHLIKTRGQQATLRCSPISGHTSVYWYQQALGLGLQFLLWYDEGEERNRGNFPPRFSGRQFPNYSSELNVNALELEDSALYLCASSLVAQGLTEAFFGQGTRLTVV.

The chain uses TRBV10-3 and TRBJ2-7; possibly TRBD1 for D (5 bases). The CDR3 totals 16 residues. CDR1 and CDR2 from the germline V gene are ENHRY and SYGVKD. Trimming removed 4 bases at V and 4 bases at J, with 20 bases between. CDR3 DNA sequence: TGTGCCATCAGTGTTGGGGCAGGGCTTACCTCTTACGAGCAGTACTTC. This codes for CAISVGAGLTSYEQYF.

V is TRBV6-6 and J is TRBJ2-3; 13 positions match TRBD2. The CDR3 runs to 16 residues. Trimming at V came to 6 bases and at J to 4 bases, leaving 7 bases not matched to a gene. Germline CDR1 and CDR2: MNHNY and SVGAGI (reference sequence). CDR3 sequence (DNA): TGTGCCAGCAGCCGGACTAGCGGGAGAGGTGCAGATACGCAGTATTTT. Amino acid sequence: CASSRTSGRGADTQYF.

This clone was observed once. The CDR3 DNA is TGTGCCAGCAGTTTCCCAGGAAACACCGGGGAGCTGTTTTTT. Protein sequence: CASSFPGNTGELFF. The rearrangement uses TRBV28 and TRBJ2-2, with D unclear. The CDR3 has 14 residues. Trimming stripped 3 bases from V and 2 bases from J, with 7 bases between. Per the germline V gene, CDR1 is MDHEN and CDR2 is SYDVKM.

The chain is built from TRBV5-1 and TRBJ2-1, with a tentative D call TRBD1 (5 bases). Between the trimmed V and J ends, which lost 4 bases and 3 bases, there was a span of 11 bases. The CDR3 runs 14 residues. CDR1 and CDR2 from the germline V gene are SGHRS and YFSETQ. CDR3 amino acids: CASSPDTNYNEQFF. The CDR3 bases are TGCGCCAGCAGCCCGGACACGAACTACAATGAGCAGTTCTTC.

This clone was recorded a few times. The chain combines TRBV6-5 with TRBJ1-1; 10 nucleotides agree with TRBD1. CDR3 length equals 12 residues. Per germline, CDR1 MNHEY and CDR2 SVGAGI. The J segment lost 11 bases and the V segment lost 7 bases, leaving 7 bases of the junction unmatched. The CDR3 bases are TGTGCCAGCAAAACGACAGGGGGCCGTGCTTTCTTT. This translates into CASKTTGGRAFF.

The chain uses TRBV4-2 and TRBJ2-7, with 7 positions matching TRBD2. The CDR3 is 14 amino acids. Trimming took 0 bases from V and 11 from J; bases not matched to a gene: 10. CDR1 is LGHNA, CDR2 YNFKEQ, per germline. The CDR3 spells CASSQELGAGAKYF. The CDR3 nucleotides are TGTGCCAGCAGCCAAGAACTGGGCGCGGGAGCAAAGTACTTC.

This rearrangement joins TRBV11-1 to TRBJ2-1; TRBD2 is a possible D gene (6 bases). V lost 3 bases and J 5 bases, leaving 14 bases between the germline ends. Germline V lookup: CDR1 SGHAT, CDR2 FQDESV (reference sequence). The CDR3 consists of 15 residues. CDR3 in amino acids: CASSFAGWVDNEQFF. The CDR3 DNA is TGTGCCAGCAGCTTTGCGGGATGGGTGGACAATGAGCAGTTCTTC. Supplemented by reference TRBV11-1 and TRBJ2-1, the full variable domain reads EAEVAQSPRYKITEKSQAVAFWCDPISGHATLYWYRQILGQGPELLVQFQDESVVDDSQLPKDRFSAERLKGVDSTLKIQPAELGDSAMYLCASSFAGWVDNEQFFGPGTRLTVL.

This clone was detected once. The chain combines TRBV13 with TRBJ2-1; TRBD2 matches at 7 bases. CDR3 length: 14 residues. Trimming cost V 4 bases and J 4 bases; bases outside gene matches: 4. Germline CDR1 and CDR2: PRHDT and FYEKMQ (reference sequence). The CDR3 reads CASSSSGLYNEQFF. In nucleotides, the CDR3 is TGTGCCAGCAGCTCTAGCGGCTTATACAATGAGCAGTTCTTC.

This sequence joins TRBV6-6 and TRBJ2-2; D gene unclear. Germline V gene sequence: CDR1 MNHNY, CDR2 SVGAGI (reference sequence). The CDR3 is 12 residues long. With 4 bases removed from V and 8 bases from J, the gap between germline ends came to 8 bases. The CDR3 coding sequence is TGTGCCAGCAGTTTGAGGCCGGGGGAGCTGTTTTTT. Protein product: CASSLRPGELFF.

About this clone itself: This sample includes further DNA sequences coding for the same CDR3. The gene calls are TRBV9 and TRBJ2-1; 7 bases line up with TRBD1. The length of the CDR3 is 14 residues. Germline V gives CDR1 SGDLS, CDR2 YYNGEE. With V trimmed by 2 bases and J by 4 bases, 3 bases remained unmatched. The CDR3 DNA sequence: TGTGCCAGCAGCGTCGGGACAGCTTACAATGAGCAGTTCTTC. Translation gives CASSVGTAYNEQFF.

The chain recombines TRBV6-5 with TRBJ2-2; D call uncertain. CDR3 length: 13 residues. Germline lookup yields CDR1 MNHEY and CDR2 SVGAGI. Trimming took 3 bases from V and 8 from J, leaving 10 bases between them. The CDR3 nucleotides are TGTGCCAGCAGTTATTCGGGTGTAGGGGAGCTGTTTTTT. Translating it yields CASSYSGVGELFF.

This sequence joins TRBV18 and TRBJ1-5, with D hard to call. The CDR3 is made up of 15 amino acids. The V and J ends lost 2 bases and 3 bases respectively, with 11 bases between them. CDR1 and CDR2 (germline): KGHSH, LQKENI. CDR3 sequence: CASSPGPAYNQPQHF. The CDR3 bases are TGTGCCAGCTCACCAGGGCCAGCTTACAATCAGCCCCAGCATTTT.

This rearrangement joins TRBV6-1 to TRBJ2-7; 10 bases line up with TRBD1. V gave up 4 bases and J gave up 5 bases; unmatched junction bases: 5. The CDR3 is 14 amino acids. Germline V gene lookup returns CDR1 MNHNS and CDR2 SASEGT. CDR3 nucleotide sequence: TGTGCCAGCAGTGGCGACAGGGGGCTAGACGAGCAGTACTTC. Amino acid sequence: CASSGDRGLDEQYF.

The chain combines TRBV6-1 with TRBJ1-5; 7 bases are shared with TRBD1. The CDR3 extends over 14 amino acids. Germline V lookup: CDR1 MNHNS, CDR2 SASEGT. V dropped 4 bases and J dropped 6; count of bases not matched to a gene: 6. CDR3 DNA sequence: TGTGCCAGCAGTGGCCAGGGGGTCAGTCAGCCCCAGCATTTT. This gives the protein CASSGQGVSQPQHF.

V gene TRBV4-1 combines with J gene TRBJ1-4; D remains unclear. The CDR3 is 14 residues long. Germline lookup yields CDR1 MGHRA and CDR2 YSYEKL. Trimming pared 4 bases from V and 4 bases from J, leaving 10 bases between. The CDR3 sequence: CASSLGLNNEKLFF. The CDR3, as DNA: TGCGCCAGCAGCCTTGGACTGAATAATGAAAAACTGTTTTTT.

This sequence joins TRBV7-9 and TRBJ2-7; TRBD2 is a possible D gene (5 bases). The V and J ends lost 5 bases and 6 bases respectively, with 8 bases between them. This CDR3 has 11 amino acids. CDR1 and CDR2 from the germline V gene are SEHNR and FQNEAQ (reference sequence). The CDR3 spells CASSDRGEQYF. As DNA, the CDR3 is TGTGCCAGCAGCGACCGGGGCGAGCAGTACTTC.

This clone is a singleton in its sample. The V and J genes are TRBV4-1 and TRBJ2-1; no definite D call. V was clipped by 0 bases and J by 4 bases, with 7 bases between them. This CDR3 contains 14 residues. Per germline, CDR1 MGHRA and CDR2 YSYEKL. CDR3 DNA sequence: TGCGCCAGCAGCCAAGATCAGGCATACAATGAGCAGTTCTTC. It translates to CASSQDQAYNEQFF.

V usage is TRBV20-1 and J usage is TRBJ1-1; the D gene is possibly TRBD1 (5 bases). This CDR3 comprises 11 residues. The V gene's germline CDR1 is DFQATT and CDR2 SNEGSKA (reference sequence). V lost 3 bases and J lost 6, with 8 bases in between. The CDR3 sequence is CSASPGAEAFF. Written as DNA, the CDR3 is TGCAGTGCTAGTCCGGGGGCTGAAGCTTTCTTT.

V is TRBV25-1 and J is TRBJ2-3; 8 nucleotides align to TRBD1. The CDR3 is 17 residues long. Germline-derived CDR1 and CDR2 are MGHDK and SYGVNS. The trim removed 3 bases at V and 2 bases at J, leaving 10 bases unmatched. The CDR3 here is CASSDHRARGLTDTQYF. Written as DNA, the CDR3 is TGTGCCAGCAGTGACCACCGGGCCAGGGGGCTCACAGATACGCAGTATTTT.

This clone was detected many times. The chain is built from TRBV30 and TRBJ2-1; no reliable D call. V lost 4 bases, J lost 6 bases, and 7 bases lay in between. CDR3 length: 11 residues. Germline CDR1 is GTSNPN and CDR2 is SVGIG (reference sequence). The CDR3 nucleotides read TGTGCCTGGAACCGGGTCAATGAGCAGTTCTTC. This sequence encodes CAWNRVNEQFF.

This chain uses TRBV7-9 with TRBJ1-1; tentatively, D is TRBD1 (5 bases). V lost 5 bases and J 4 bases, leaving 11 bases between the germline ends. This CDR3 region has 13 residues. The germline V gene has CDR1 SEHNR and CDR2 FQNEAQ (reference sequence). Written as DNA, the CDR3 is TGTGCCAGCAGCAGACAGTTGGGCACTGAAGCTTTCTTT. Its translation is CASSRQLGTEAFF.

The chain carries TRBV5-4 and TRBJ1-4; a possible D gene is TRBD1 (5 bases). Germline V lookup: CDR1 SGHNT, CDR2 YYREEE (reference sequence). V dropped 4 bases and J dropped 8 bases, with 21 bases sitting between them. CDR3 length equals 16 residues. CDR3 in amino acids: CASSPNLGAGYEKLFF. CDR3 nucleotide sequence: TGTGCCAGCAGCCCGAACCTAGGGGCGGGGTACGAAAAACTGTTTTTT.